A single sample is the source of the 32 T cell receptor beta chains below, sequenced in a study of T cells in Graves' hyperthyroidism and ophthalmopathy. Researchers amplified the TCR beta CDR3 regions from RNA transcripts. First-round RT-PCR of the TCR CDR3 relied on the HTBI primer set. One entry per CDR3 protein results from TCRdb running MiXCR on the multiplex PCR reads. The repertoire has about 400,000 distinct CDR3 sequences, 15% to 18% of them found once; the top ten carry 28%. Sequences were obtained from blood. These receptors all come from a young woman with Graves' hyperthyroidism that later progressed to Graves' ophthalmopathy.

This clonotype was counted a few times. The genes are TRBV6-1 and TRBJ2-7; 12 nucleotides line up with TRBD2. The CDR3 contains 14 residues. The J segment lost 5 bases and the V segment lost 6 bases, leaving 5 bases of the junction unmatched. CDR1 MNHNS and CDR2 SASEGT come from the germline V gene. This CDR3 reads CASSLAGGHNEQYF. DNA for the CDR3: TGTGCCAGCAGCCTAGCGGGAGGGCACAACGAGCAGTACTTC.

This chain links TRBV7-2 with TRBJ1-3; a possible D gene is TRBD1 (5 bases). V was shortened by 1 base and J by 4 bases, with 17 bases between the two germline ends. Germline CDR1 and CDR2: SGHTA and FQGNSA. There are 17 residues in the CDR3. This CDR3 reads CASSLEFAGRTGNTIYF. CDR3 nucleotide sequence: TGTGCCAGCAGCTTAGAATTTGCAGGGAGAACGGGAAACACCATATATTTT. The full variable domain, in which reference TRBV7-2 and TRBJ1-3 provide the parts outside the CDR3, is GAGVSQSPSNKVTEKGKDVELRCDPISGHTALYWYRQSLGQGLEFLIYFQGNSAPDKSGLPSDRFSAERTGGSVSTLTIQRTQQEDSAVYLCASSLEFAGRTGNTIYFGEGSWLTVV.

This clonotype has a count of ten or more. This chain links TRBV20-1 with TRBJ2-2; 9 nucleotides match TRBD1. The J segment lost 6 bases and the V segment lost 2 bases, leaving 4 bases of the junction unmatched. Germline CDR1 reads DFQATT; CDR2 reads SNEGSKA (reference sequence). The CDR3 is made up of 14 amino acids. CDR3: CSARTGGRAGELFF. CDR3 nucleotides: TGCAGTGCTAGAACAGGGGGCAGGGCCGGGGAGCTGTTTTTT.

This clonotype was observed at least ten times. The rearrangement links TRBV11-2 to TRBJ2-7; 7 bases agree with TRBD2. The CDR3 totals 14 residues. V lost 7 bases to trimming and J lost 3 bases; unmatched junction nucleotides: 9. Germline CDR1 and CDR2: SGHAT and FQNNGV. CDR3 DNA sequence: TGTGCCAGCACCCCGTCGGGGGGTATCTACGAGCAGTACTTC. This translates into CASTPSGGIYEQYF.

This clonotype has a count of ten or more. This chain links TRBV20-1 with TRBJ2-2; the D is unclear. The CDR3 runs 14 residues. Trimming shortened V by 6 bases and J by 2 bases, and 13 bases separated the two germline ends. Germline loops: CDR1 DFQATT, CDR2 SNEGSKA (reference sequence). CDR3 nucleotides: TGCAGTGCGTGGACCTACACCAACACCGGGGAGCTGTTTTTT. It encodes CSAWTYTNTGELFF.

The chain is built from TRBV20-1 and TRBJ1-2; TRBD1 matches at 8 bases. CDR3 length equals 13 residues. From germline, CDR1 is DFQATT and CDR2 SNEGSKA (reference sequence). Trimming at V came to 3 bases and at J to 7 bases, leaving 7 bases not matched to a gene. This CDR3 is CSASGQGRFGYTF. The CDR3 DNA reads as TGCAGTGCTAGCGGACAGGGTCGATTTGGCTACACCTTC.

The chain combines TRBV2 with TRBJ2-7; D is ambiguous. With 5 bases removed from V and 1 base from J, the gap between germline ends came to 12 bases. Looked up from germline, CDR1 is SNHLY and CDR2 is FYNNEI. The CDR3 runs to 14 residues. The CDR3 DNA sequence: TGTGCCAGCAGTCCCCCAATCTATTCCTACGAGCAGTACTTC. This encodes CASSPPIYSYEQYF.

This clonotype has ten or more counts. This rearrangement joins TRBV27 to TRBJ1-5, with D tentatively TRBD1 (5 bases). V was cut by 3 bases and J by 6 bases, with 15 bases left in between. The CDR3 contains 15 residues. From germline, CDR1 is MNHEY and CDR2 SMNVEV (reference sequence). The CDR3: CASSFTPAGTQPQHF. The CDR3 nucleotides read TGTGCCAGCAGTTTTACCCCCGCAGGGACTCAGCCCCAGCATTTT.

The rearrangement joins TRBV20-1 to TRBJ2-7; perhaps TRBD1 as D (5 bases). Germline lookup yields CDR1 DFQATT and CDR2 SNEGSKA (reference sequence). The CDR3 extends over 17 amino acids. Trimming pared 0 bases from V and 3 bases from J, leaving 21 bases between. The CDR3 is CSARDLHRQQGSYEQYF. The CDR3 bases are TGCAGTGCTAGAGATCTGCACAGGCAACAAGGTAGCTACGAGCAGTACTTC.

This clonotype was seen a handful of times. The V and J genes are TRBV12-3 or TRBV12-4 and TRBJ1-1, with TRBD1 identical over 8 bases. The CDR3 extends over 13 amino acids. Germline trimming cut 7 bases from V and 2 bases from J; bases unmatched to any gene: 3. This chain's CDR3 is CASTDRVNTEAFF. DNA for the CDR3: TGTGCCAGCACGGACAGGGTCAACACTGAAGCTTTCTTT.

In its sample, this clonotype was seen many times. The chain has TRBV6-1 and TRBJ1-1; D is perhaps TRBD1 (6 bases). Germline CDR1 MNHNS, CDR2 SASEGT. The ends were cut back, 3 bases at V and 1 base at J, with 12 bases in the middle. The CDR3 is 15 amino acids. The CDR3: CASSDPGHPNTEAFF. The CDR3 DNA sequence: TGTGCCAGCAGTGACCCGGGACACCCGAACACTGAAGCTTTCTTT.

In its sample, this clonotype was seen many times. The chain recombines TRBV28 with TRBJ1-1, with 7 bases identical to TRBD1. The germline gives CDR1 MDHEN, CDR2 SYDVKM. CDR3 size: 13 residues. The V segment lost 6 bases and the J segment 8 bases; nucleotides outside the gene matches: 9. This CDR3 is CASSPTRTGEAFF. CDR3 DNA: TGTGCCAGCAGCCCTACCCGGACAGGCGAAGCTTTCTTT.

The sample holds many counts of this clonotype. The CDR3 reads CASRRAGGVNEQYF. CDR3 DNA: TGTGCCAGCAGAAGAGCGGGAGGAGTGAACGAGCAGTACTTC. The chain uses TRBV6-1 and TRBJ2-7; 9 bases align to TRBD2. The germline V gene has CDR1 MNHNS and CDR2 SASEGT. V lost 6 bases and J lost 5; bases outside the gene matches: 8. The CDR3 sequence is 14 residues long.

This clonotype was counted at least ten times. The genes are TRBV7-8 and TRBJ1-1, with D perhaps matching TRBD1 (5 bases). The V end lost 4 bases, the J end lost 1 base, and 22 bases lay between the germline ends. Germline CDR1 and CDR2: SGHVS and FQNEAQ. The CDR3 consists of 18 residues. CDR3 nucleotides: TGTGCCAGCAGCTCAAAACCGGGACTGGGTAATAAGAACACTGAAGCTTTCTTT. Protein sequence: CASSSKPGLGNKNTEAFF.

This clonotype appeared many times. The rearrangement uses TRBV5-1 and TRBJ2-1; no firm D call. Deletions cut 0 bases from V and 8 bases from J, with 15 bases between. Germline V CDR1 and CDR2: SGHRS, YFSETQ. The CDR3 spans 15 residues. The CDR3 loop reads CASSLEKRTLDEQFF. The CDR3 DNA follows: TGCGCCAGCAGCTTGGAAAAGCGAACCTTGGATGAGCAGTTCTTC.

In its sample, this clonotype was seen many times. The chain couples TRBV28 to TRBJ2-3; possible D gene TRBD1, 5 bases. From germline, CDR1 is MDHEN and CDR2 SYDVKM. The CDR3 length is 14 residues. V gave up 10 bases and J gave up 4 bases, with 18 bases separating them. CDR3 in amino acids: CATDEIGDPDTQYF. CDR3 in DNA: TGTGCCACCGACGAAATAGGGGATCCAGATACGCAGTATTTT.

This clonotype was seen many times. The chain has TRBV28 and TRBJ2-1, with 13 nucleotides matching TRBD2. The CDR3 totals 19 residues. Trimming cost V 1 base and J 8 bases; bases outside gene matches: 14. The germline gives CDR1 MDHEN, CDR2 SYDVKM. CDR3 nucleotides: TGTGCCAGCAGTTTATCCGTGGGACTAGCGGGGACGCGGGCCGATGAGCAGTTCTTC. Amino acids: CASSLSVGLAGTRADEQFF.

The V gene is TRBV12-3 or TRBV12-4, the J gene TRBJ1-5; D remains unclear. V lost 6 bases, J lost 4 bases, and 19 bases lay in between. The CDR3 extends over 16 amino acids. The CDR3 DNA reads TGTGCCAGCAGGGACCGAGACATCCTGGAAAATCAGCCCCAGCATTTT. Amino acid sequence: CASRDRDILENQPQHF.

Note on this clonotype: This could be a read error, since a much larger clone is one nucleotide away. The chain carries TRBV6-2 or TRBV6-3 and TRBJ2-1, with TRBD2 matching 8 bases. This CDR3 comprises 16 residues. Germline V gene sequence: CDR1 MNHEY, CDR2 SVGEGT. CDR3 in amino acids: CAGSYSGTRIYNEQFF. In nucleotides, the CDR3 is TGTGCCGGCAGTTACTCCGGGACTAGGATCTACAATGAGCAGTTCTTC.

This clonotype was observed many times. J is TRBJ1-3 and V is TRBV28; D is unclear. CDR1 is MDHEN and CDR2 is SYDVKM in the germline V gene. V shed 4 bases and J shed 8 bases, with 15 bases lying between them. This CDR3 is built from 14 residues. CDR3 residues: CASSSAGFMDTIYF. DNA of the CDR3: TGTGCCAGCAGTTCTGCGGGGTTCATGGACACCATATATTTT. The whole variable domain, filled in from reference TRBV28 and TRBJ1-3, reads DVKVTQSSRYLVKRTGEKVFLECVQDMDHENMFWYRQDPGLGLRLIYFSYDVKMKEKGDIPEGYSVSREKKERFSLILESASTNQTSMYLCASSSAGFMDTIYFGEGSWLTVV.

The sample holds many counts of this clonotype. The CDR3 region is CASSQDRDQPQHF. The CDR3 DNA is TGTGCCAGCAGCCAAGATCGGGACCAGCCCCAGCATTTT. The gene calls are TRBV3-1 and TRBJ1-5, with D possibly TRBD1 on 5 matching bases. The V gene lost 0 bases and the J gene lost 7 bases, with 7 bases spanning the gap. Germline CDR1 reads LGHDT; CDR2 reads YNNKEL (reference sequence). The CDR3 contains 13 residues.

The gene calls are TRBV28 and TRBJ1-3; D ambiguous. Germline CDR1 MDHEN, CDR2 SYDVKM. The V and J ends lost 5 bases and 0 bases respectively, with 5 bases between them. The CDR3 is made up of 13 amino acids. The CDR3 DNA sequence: TGTGCCAGCAGTCGTGGCTCTGGAAACACCATATATTTT. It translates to CASSRGSGNTIYF.

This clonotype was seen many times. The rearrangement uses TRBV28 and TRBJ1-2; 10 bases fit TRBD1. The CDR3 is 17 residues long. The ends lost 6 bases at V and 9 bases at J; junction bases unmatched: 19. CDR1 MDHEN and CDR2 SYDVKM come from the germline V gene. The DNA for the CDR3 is TGTGCCAGCAGCCTGACAGGGGGCTACACCTATCAGATCCGCTACACCTTC. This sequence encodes CASSLTGGYTYQIRYTF.

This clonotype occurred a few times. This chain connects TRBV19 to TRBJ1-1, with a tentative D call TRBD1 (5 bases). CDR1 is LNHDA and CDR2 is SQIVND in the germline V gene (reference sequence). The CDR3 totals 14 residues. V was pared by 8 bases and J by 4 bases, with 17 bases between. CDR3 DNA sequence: TGTGCCAGTGTTAGACAGCCCGGAGGCACTGAAGCTTTCTTT. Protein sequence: CASVRQPGGTEAFF.

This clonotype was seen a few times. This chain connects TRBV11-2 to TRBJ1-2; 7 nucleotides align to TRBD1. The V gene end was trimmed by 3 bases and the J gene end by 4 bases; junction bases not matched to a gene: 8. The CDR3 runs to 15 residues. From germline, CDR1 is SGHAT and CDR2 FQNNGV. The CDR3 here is CASSLGTEITYGYTF. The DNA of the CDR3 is TGTGCCAGCAGCTTGGGGACAGAAATTACCTATGGCTACACCTTC. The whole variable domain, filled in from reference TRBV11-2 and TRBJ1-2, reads EAGVAQSPRYKIIEKRQSVAFWCNPISGHATLYWYQQILGQGPKLLIQFQNNGVVDDSQLPKDRFSAERLKGVDSTLKIQPAKLEDSAVYLCASSLGTEITYGYTFGSGTRLTVV.

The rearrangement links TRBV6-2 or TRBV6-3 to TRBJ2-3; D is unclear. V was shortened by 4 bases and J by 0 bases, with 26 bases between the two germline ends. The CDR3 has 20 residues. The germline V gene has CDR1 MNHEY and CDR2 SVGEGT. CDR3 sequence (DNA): TGTGCCAGCAGTTTTTTTTTCCTGGGCCTCCAGGCTGTGAGCACAGATACGCAGTATTTT. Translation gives CASSFFFLGLQAVSTDTQYF.

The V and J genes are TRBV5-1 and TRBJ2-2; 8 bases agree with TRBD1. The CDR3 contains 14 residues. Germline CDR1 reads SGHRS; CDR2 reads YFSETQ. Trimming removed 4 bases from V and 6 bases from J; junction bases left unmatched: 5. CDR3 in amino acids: CASSRQGISGELFF. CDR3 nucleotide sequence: TGCGCCAGCAGCCGACAGGGGATTTCCGGGGAGCTGTTTTTT.

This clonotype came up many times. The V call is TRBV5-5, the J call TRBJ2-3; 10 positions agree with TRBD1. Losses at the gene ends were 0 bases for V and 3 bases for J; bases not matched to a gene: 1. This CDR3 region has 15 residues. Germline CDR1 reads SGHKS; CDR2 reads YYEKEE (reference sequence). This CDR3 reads CASSLGQGATDTQYF. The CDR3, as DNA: TGTGCCAGCAGCTTGGGACAGGGGGCGACAGATACGCAGTATTTT.

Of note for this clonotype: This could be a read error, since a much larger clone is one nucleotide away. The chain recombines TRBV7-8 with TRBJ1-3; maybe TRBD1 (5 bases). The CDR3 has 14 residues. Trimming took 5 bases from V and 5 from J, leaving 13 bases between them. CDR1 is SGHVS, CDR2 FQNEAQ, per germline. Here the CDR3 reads CASSMRDGRNTIYF. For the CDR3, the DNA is TGTGCCAGCAGCATGCGGGACGGTCGAAACACCATATATTTT.

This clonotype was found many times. In DNA form, the CDR3 reads TGCAGTGCTAGAGATAGGGTCTTAAACACCGGGGAGCTGTTTTTT. Encoded protein: CSARDRVLNTGELFF. The chain is built from TRBV20-1 and TRBJ2-2; D remains unclear. The CDR3 loop spans 15 amino acids. V was clipped by 0 bases and J by 2 bases, with 10 bases between them. The germline gives CDR1 DFQATT, CDR2 SNEGSKA (reference sequence).

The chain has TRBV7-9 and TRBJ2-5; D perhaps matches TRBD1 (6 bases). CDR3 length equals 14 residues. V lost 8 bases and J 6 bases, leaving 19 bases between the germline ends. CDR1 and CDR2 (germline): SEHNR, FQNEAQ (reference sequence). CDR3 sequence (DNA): TGTGCCAGCGTAAAAATAGGGGGAGCTAAGACCCAGTACTTC. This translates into CASVKIGGAKTQYF.

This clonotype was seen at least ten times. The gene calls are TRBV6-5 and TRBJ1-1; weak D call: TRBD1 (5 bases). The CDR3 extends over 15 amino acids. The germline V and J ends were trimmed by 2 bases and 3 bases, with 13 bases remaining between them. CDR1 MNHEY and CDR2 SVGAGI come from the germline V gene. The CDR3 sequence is CASSYEVRGDTEAFF. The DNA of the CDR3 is TGTGCCAGCAGTTACGAAGTACGGGGGGACACTGAAGCTTTCTTT.